Listed below are T cell receptor beta chains from one sample, sequenced in a study of a mutant IDH1 vaccine in newly diagnosed glioma. These receptors lack a known antigen. TCRdb's table, derived via immunoSEQ multiplex PCR, lists solely in-frame clones and lacks some. In the table there are around 26,000 clones, 60% to 75% of which are singletons. Sequencing was performed on peripheral blood mononuclear cells (PBMCs), taken from a glioma patient whose treatment included an IDH1 peptide vaccine. The receptors stem from a man between 18 and 29 years old with glioma. Some clones in this sample may be carry-over from other donors' samples. CDR3s include the opening cysteine and the closing phenylalanine or tryptophan. The D gene is left open where the match is weak. Not all rows give a size; the values are once, few, many and, for expanded clones, a class.

-,-,TRBJ1-1,TRBV4-2,TGTGCCAGCAGCCCGACAGGAGCTCTTTTCGCTGAAGCTTTCTTT,CASSPTGALFAEAFF
-,TRBD2,TRBJ2-1,TRBV15,TGTGCCACCAGCAGAGAAGATTGGGCGGGAGGATACAATGAGCAGTTCTTC,CATSREDWAGGYNEQFF
-,-,TRBJ2-2,TRBV13,TGTGCCAGCAGCGCCTTCAGGGGAGTTACCGGGGAGCTGTTTTTT,CASSAFRGVTGELFF
-,-,TRBJ1-3,TRBV18,TGTGCCAGCTCACCCGGCAGGACCTTCTCTGGAAACACCATATATTTT,CASSPGRTFSGNTIYF
-,-,TRBJ1-3,TRBV20-1,TGCAGTGGTCGGGGAGGAAACACCATATATTTT,CSGRGGNTIYF
-,-,TRBJ2-3,TRBV14,TGTGCCAGCAGCACACTCCGCACAGATACGCAGTATTTT,CASSTLRTDTQYF
-,-,TRBJ1-2,TRBV7-9,TGTGCCAGCAGCTCGGGCAGGGCGAGTGGCTACACCTTC,CASSSGRASGYTF
-,-,TRBJ2-7,TRBV6-1,TGTGCCAGCCTATTATGGCCCTACGAGCAGTACTTC,CASLLWPYEQYF
few,TRBD2,TRBJ2-7,TRBV7-2,TGTGCCAGCAGCTTAGGGCTAGCGGGAGACGAGCAGTACTTC,CASSLGLAGDEQYF
-,-,TRBJ1-1,TRBV6-6,TGTGCCAGCAGGGACGGGGGACACCGCTCGAACACTGAAGCTTTCTTT,CASRDGGHRSNTEAFF
few,TRBD1,TRBJ2-4,TRBV19,TGTGCCAGTAGTATGAGGACAGGGAATGACATTCAGTACTTC,CASSMRTGNDIQYF
-,-,TRBJ1-2,TRBV6-5,TGTGCCAGCAGTTACTCTGCAGGGCGGGACTATGGCTACACCTTC,CASSYSAGRDYGYTF
few,-,TRBJ1-4,TRBV21-1,TGTGCCAGCAGCGATGGGCAGGGGGGTGGAAAACTGTTTTTT,CASSDGQGGGKLFF
-,TRBD2,TRBJ2-2,TRBV7-2,TGTGCCAGCAGCTTTGGGGGGAGGGCCGGATCCGGGGAGCTGTTTTTT,CASSFGGRAGSGELFF
-,-,TRBJ1-2,TRBV4-3,TGCGCCAGCAGCCATTCCCCGGGACAAGCTAACTATGGCTACACCTTC,CASSHSPGQANYGYTF
-,-,TRBJ1-2,TRBV14,TGTGCCAGCAGCCAAGATCGGAGGGACACCTCCTATGGCTACACCTTC,CASSQDRRDTSYGYTF
-,-,TRBJ1-1,TRBV29-1,TGCAGCGTCCGGGACCCTCCTAGCACTGAAGCTTTCTTT,CSVRDPPSTEAFF
-,-,TRBJ2-5,TRBV9,TGTGCCAGCAGCCTACAACCCGAACTCCAAGAGACCCAGTACTTC,CASSLQPELQETQYF
-,-,TRBJ1-3,TRBV19,TGTGCCAGTAGTATCCCCGGGGCAGCCTCTGGAAACACCATATATTTT,CASSIPGAASGNTIYF
-,TRBD2,TRBJ2-5,TRBV5-1,TGCGCCAGCAAGTCCGGGACTAGCCGCGGGGCGAGGGAGACCCAGTACTTC,CASKSGTSRGARETQYF
-,-,TRBJ2-6,TRBV7-3,TGTGCCAGCAGCTCCTTGGACGGCTCTGGGGCCAACGTCCTGACTTTC,CASSSLDGSGANVLTF
-,-,TRBJ1-5,TRBV5-1,TGCGCCAGCAGCTTGGCCGGGGGGGCTTTGGAGCCCCAGCATTTT,CASSLAGGALEPQHF
-,-,TRBJ2-7,TRBV4-2,TGTGCCAGCAGCCAAGATTCGCACAGGGATAGCTCCTACGAGCAGTACTTC,CASSQDSHRDSSYEQYF
-,TRBD1,TRBJ1-3,TRBV9,TGTGCCAGCAGCTCAGGGGGACCGAACTCTGGAAACACCATATATTTT,CASSSGGPNSGNTIYF
-,TRBD1,TRBJ1-5,TRBV4-2,TGTGCCAGCAGCCAAACCACAGGGGGCCGGGAGCCCCAGCATTTT,CASSQTTGGREPQHF
few,-,TRBJ2-3,TRBV5-4,TGTGCCAGCAGCTTTTGGGGATCTAGCACAGATACGCAGTATTTT,CASSFWGSSTDTQYF
-,-,TRBJ1-6,TRBV7-6,TGTGCCAGCAGCTCCGAGCGTGGCATTAACTATAATTCACCCCTCCACTTT,CASSSERGINYNSPLHF
-,-,TRBJ1-5,TRBV6-1,TGTGCCAGCAGTAACACCCCAGGGCAGCCCCAGCATTTT,CASSNTPGQPQHF
few,-,TRBJ1-5,TRBV30,TGTGCCTGGAGTGTCGGTCAGCCCCAGCATTTT,CAWSVGQPQHF
-,-,TRBJ2-4,TRBV4-3,TGCGCCAGCAGCCCACAGGGGCCAGCGTTCCGGGGGGACATTCAGTACTTC,CASSPQGPAFRGDIQYF
few,TRBD1,TRBJ2-4,TRBV28,TGTGCCAGCAGTTCCAGGGGGCTGGGACCCAAAAACATTCAGTACTTC,CASSSRGLGPKNIQYF
-,-,TRBJ1-2,TRBV7-2,TGTGCCAGCAGCTTAGGGGCAGCCTCTTTTTATGGCTACACCTTC,CASSLGAASFYGYTF
-,-,TRBJ1-5,TRBV6-6,TGTGCCAGCAGTTACTCGGGGGGGGTCCAGCCCCAGCATTTT,CASSYSGGVQPQHF
-,TRBD2,TRBJ2-3,TRBV5-1,TGCGCCAGCAGCATACAACTAGCGGGGGGACCAGATACGCAGTATTTT,CASSIQLAGGPDTQYF
once,TRBD1,TRBJ1-1,TRBV6-5,TGTGCCAGCAGTTATGAGGGGGCTTCGAACACTGAAGCTTTCTTT,CASSYEGASNTEAFF
-,-,TRBJ1-1,TRBV19,TGTGCCAGTAGCTGGCAAGAGGACACTGAAGCTTTCTTT,CASSWQEDTEAFF
-,-,TRBJ1-1,TRBV29-1,TGCAGCGTTGCTGGCAGGACCGCGCCTGAAGCTTTCTTT,CSVAGRTAPEAFF
few,TRBD1,TRBJ1-1,TRBV5-1,TGCGCCAGCAGGCTAAGTCAGACAGGGGATATGGCTTTCTTT,CASRLSQTGDMAFF
-,TRBD1,TRBJ1-6,TRBV2,TGTGCCAGCAGACGTACAGGGGGCGACGGTTCACCCCTCCACTTT,CASRRTGGDGSPLHF
-,-,TRBJ1-1,TRBV7-2,TGTGCCAGCAGCTCCGGGGTATACACTGAAGCTTTCTTT,CASSSGVYTEAFF
-,-,TRBJ1-6,TRBV14,TGTGCCAGCAGCCGTTACCGGACCCTAGGGTATGACGCGGCTTTT,CASSRYRTLGYDAAF
-,TRBD1,TRBJ2-1,TRBV2,TGTGCCAGCAGTGTAACCGGGACAGTCTACAATGAGCAGTTCTTC,CASSVTGTVYNEQFF
-,-,TRBJ2-1,TRBV30,TGTGCCTGGAGTGGGGGTACGGATGAGCAGTTCTTC,CAWSGGTDEQFF
-,-,TRBJ2-3,TRBV5-6,TGTGCCAGCAGCTTGTTGCTACGCACAGATACGCAGTATTTT,CASSLLLRTDTQYF
-,-,TRBJ1-2,TRBV6-4,TGTGCCAGCAGTGTCGGTGGAGAGTTCTATGGCTACACCTTC,CASSVGGEFYGYTF
-,-,TRBJ1-2,TRBV6-6,TGTGCCAGCAGACCGACAGGCCGCTATGGCTACACCTTC,CASRPTGRYGYTF
-,TRBD1,TRBJ1-2,TRBV13,TGTGCCAGCAGCTTAGTGGACAGGCCTATCTTAGGCTACACCTTC,CASSLVDRPILGYTF
-,TRBD1,TRBJ2-2,TRBV19,TGTGCCAGTAGCCACAGGGACAGGGCGACCGGGGAGCTGTTTTTT,CASSHRDRATGELFF
-,TRBD1,TRBJ1-5,TRBV5-4,TGTGCCAGCAGCTCAGGGGGTGGCAGCAATCAGCCCCAGCATTTT,CASSSGGGSNQPQHF